Reported below is one T cell receptor (beta chain). Its antigen is undetermined. The repertoire was sequenced with immunoSEQ multiplex PCR; TCRdb's copy has only in-frame clones and lacks some. The data hold more than 10,000 clones, with around 90% observed a single time. V was pared by 5 bases and J by 9 bases, with 10 bases of the junction left unmatched. The CDR3 consists of 13 residues. Germline assignment: CDR1 SGHVS and CDR2 FQNEAQ. The entry originates in a study of T cell clonotyping in hematopoietic cell transplantation. Study observations and caveats: Few recipient clonotypes overlapped donors; over 95% were de novo at given depth. After transplant, recipient diversity fell while pathologically expanded clonotypes grew through day 180. CD4 and CD8 repertoire contributions could not be separated without sorting.

This TCR came from a man aged 25-45 years in good health. Some clones in this sample may be carry-over from other donors' samples. This sequence joins TRBV7-8 and TRBJ2-7; 7 bases agree with TRBD1. Sequencing was carried out using peripheral blood mononuclear cells. This chain's CDR3 is CASSAKDRDRQYF. The CDR3 nucleotides read TGTGCCAGCAGCGCCAAGGACCGGGACAGGCAGTACTTC.